This TCR beta chain was sequenced in a study of blood T cells in healthy people across ages. Points from the study as a whole: Calculation of diversity from one million T cells yielded estimates considered to be underestimates.

This clonotype has a handful of counts. Its matching antigen is unknown. The CDR3 runs 15 residues. The germline V gene has CDR1 DFQATT and CDR2 SNEGSKA (reference sequence). V lost 3 bases to trimming and J lost 7 bases, with 22 bases between them. The second PCR ran roughly 6 to 11 cycles with a sample-barcoded 5' primer and J-beta primers. TCRdb itself ran the 5' RACE reads through MiXCR, one entry per CDR3 protein. The sample includes about 730,000 distinct CDR3 sequences, roughly 45% of them seen just once. This receptor was identified in a woman aged 60-75 years in good health. J is TRBJ2-7 and V is TRBV20-1, with a weak D call TRBD1 (6 bases). Sequenced material: blood. The CDR3 DNA reads TGCAGTGCTAGTGTGGGGGCCCGGGGTTCCAATGAGCAGTACTTC. It yields the protein CSASVGARGSNEQYF.